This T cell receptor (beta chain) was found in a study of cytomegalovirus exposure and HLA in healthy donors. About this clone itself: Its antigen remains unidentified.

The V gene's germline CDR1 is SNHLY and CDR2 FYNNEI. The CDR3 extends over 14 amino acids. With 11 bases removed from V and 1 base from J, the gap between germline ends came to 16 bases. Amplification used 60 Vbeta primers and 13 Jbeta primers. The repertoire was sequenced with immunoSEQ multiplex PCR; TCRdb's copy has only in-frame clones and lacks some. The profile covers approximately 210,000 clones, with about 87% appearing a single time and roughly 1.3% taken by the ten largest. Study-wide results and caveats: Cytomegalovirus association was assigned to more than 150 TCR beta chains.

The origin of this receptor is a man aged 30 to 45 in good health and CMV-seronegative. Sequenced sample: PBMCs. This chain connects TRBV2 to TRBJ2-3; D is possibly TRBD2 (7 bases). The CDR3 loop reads CAGKGGGGTDTQYF. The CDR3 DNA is TGTGCCGGGAAGGGGGGGGGAGGCACAGATACGCAGTATTTT. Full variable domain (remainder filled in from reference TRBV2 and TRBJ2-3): EPEVTQTPSHQVTQMGQEVILRCVPISNHLYFYWYRQILGQKVEFLVSFYNNEISEKSEIFDDQFSVERPDGSNFTLKIRSTKLEDSAMYFCAGKGGGGTDTQYFGPGTRLTVL.